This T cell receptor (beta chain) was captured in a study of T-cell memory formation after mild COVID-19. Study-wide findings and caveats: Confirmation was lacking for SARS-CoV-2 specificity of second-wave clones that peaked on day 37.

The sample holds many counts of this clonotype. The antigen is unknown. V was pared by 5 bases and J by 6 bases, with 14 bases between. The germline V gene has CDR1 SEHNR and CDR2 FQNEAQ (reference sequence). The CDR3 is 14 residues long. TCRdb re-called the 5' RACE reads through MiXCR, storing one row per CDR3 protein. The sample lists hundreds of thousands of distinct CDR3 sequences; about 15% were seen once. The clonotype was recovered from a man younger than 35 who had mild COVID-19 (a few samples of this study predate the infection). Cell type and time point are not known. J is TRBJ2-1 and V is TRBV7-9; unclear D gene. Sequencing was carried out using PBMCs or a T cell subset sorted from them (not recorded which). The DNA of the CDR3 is TGTGCCAGCAGCCGACATCGGTTGGGCAATGAGCAGTTCTTC. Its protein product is CASSRHRLGNEQFF.